Following are 24 T cell receptor beta chains from one sample sequenced in a study of PD-1 blockade in classical Hodgkin lymphoma. Using immunoSEQ multiplex PCR, the repertoire was profiled, and TCRdb retains in-frame clones only, with some absent. Among 30,000 to 45,000 clones listed, over 70% were seen once. Each of the patients experienced relapse following autologous stem cell transplantation, and their brentuximab vedotin exposure differed. Source: peripheral blood mononuclear cells (PBMCs), taken at baseline. All receptors derive from a human donor with classical Hodgkin lymphoma.

V is TRBV6-6 and J is TRBJ2-7; the D gene is possibly TRBD1 (5 bases). This CDR3 contains 15 residues. Germline CDR1 reads MNHNY; CDR2 reads SVGAGI (reference sequence). Trimming took 0 bases from V and 3 from J, leaving 12 bases between them. The CDR3 spells CASSYSQGSIYEQYF. The CDR3 DNA is TGTGCCAGCAGTTACTCCCAGGGCAGCATCTACGAGCAGTACTTC.

The sample holds a few counts of this clone. The chain employs TRBV7-9 and TRBJ2-2; possibly TRBD1 for D (5 bases). There are 15 residues in the CDR3. Germline V gene lookup returns CDR1 SEHNR and CDR2 FQNEAQ (reference sequence). V was cut by 4 bases and J by 9 bases, with 18 bases left in between. The CDR3 sequence is CASSSPDRPGRELFF. Here the CDR3 DNA reads TGTGCCAGCAGCTCACCCGACAGACCTGGCCGGGAGCTGTTTTTT.

The chain employs TRBV6-1 and TRBJ2-1; 12 positions agree with TRBD2. V shed 3 bases, J shed 4 bases, and the junction held 4 bases outside the gene matches. CDR3 length: 16 residues. Germline loops: CDR1 MNHNS, CDR2 SASEGT. The CDR3 DNA follows: TGTGCCAGCAGTGACCCGACTAGCGGGGGATACAATGAGCAGTTCTTC. Translated: CASSDPTSGGYNEQFF.

The V call is TRBV5-8, the J call TRBJ2-3, with D perhaps assigned TRBD1 or TRBD2 (5 bases each). Trimming took 4 bases from V and 2 from J, leaving 11 bases between them. CDR1 and CDR2 from the germline V gene are SGHTS and YDEGEE. There are 14 residues in the CDR3. The CDR3 here is CASSPNGATDTQYF. For the CDR3, the DNA is TGTGCCAGCAGCCCCAACGGGGCCACAGATACGCAGTATTTT.

V is TRBV28 and J is TRBJ2-7; TRBD2 matches 12 bases. The CDR3 extends over 16 amino acids. The germline gives CDR1 MDHEN, CDR2 SYDVKM. With 7 bases clipped from V and 7 bases from J, the junction kept 14 bases outside the gene matches. The CDR3 DNA sequence: TGTGCCAGCACCGTACCGCGCGCTAGCGGGAGGGTTGAGCAGTACTTC. It is translated as CASTVPRASGRVEQYF.

The genes are TRBV5-1 and TRBJ2-3, with 11 bases aligning to TRBD1. V was clipped by 3 bases and J by 2 bases; unmatched bases: 2. Germline CDR1 and CDR2: SGHRS and YFSETQ. The CDR3 is 15 amino acids. Written as DNA, the CDR3 is TGCGCCAGCAGCTCCGGACAGGGGGCCACAGATACGCAGTATTTT. Encoded protein: CASSSGQGATDTQYF.

The table lists this clone with a few counts. This chain joins TRBV7-2 and TRBJ1-1; D is undetermined. Germline V CDR1 and CDR2: SGHTA, FQGNSA. This CDR3 is built from 17 residues. V lost 3 bases to trimming and J lost 0 bases, with 17 bases between them. CDR3 bases: TGTGCCAGCAGCTTTACAGCTCGGTCTAGAATGAACACTGAAGCTTTCTTT. Translated, it gives CASSFTARSRMNTEAFF.

This chain uses TRBV4-2 with TRBJ2-5; no clear D gene. This CDR3 has 15 residues. V was clipped by 0 bases and J by 7 bases, with 15 bases between them. CDR1 is LGHNA and CDR2 is YNFKEQ in the germline V gene. The CDR3 nucleotides read TGTGCCAGCAGCCAAGATTTTGGGCGCCTGGGGACCCAGTACTTC. It encodes CASSQDFGRLGTQYF.

V usage is TRBV9 and J usage is TRBJ2-2; tentatively, D is TRBD1 (6 bases). Between the trimmed V and J ends, which lost 3 bases and 11 bases, there was a span of 11 bases. Germline lookup yields CDR1 SGDLS and CDR2 YYNGEE. This CDR3 has 12 amino acids. Written as DNA, the CDR3 is TGTGCCAGCAGCGACCGGGACACCGAGCTGTTTTTT. It is translated as CASSDRDTELFF. The complete variable domain, with remaining parts taken from reference TRBV9 and TRBJ2-2, reads DSGVTQTPKHLITATGQRVTLRCSPRSGDLSVYWYQQSLDQGLQFLIQYYNGEERAKGNILERFSAQQFPDLHSELNLSSLELGDSALYFCASSDRDTELFFGEGSRLTVL.

The chain combines TRBV11-2 with TRBJ1-2, with D perhaps matching TRBD1 (6 bases). Trimming stripped 5 bases from V and 2 bases from J, with 12 bases between. The germline V gene encodes CDR1 SGHAT and CDR2 FQNNGV. The CDR3 loop spans 14 amino acids. The CDR3 protein is CASSAFGQNYGYTF. The DNA of the CDR3 is TGTGCCAGCAGCGCCTTTGGACAGAACTATGGCTACACCTTC. Full variable domain (rest looked up from reference TRBV11-2 and TRBJ1-2): EAGVAQSPRYKIIEKRQSVAFWCNPISGHATLYWYQQILGQGPKLLIQFQNNGVVDDSQLPKDRFSAERLKGVDSTLKIQPAKLEDSAVYLCASSAFGQNYGYTFGSGTRLTVV.

As to this clone: This same CDR3 is encoded by further DNA sequences in the sample. The chain recombines TRBV5-4 with TRBJ1-3, with D unresolved. The CDR3 consists of 15 residues. Germline CDR1 and CDR2: SGHNT and YYREEE (reference sequence). Trimming took 0 bases from V and 4 from J, leaving 11 bases between them. In DNA form, the CDR3 reads TGTGCCAGCAGCTTGGATAGGGTCTCCGGAAACACCATATATTTT. Translated, it gives CASSLDRVSGNTIYF.

The genes are TRBV7-6 and TRBJ1-5; D remains unclear. Between the trimmed V and J ends, which lost 2 bases and 2 bases, there was a span of 13 bases. CDR1 and CDR2 (germline): SGHVS, FNYEAQ. The length of the CDR3 is 16 residues. This CDR3 is CASSLLSGQGNQPQHF. CDR3 in DNA: TGTGCCAGCAGCTTACTGAGCGGGCAGGGCAATCAGCCCCAGCATTTT.

This clone was observed a few times. CDR3 sequence: CASSSSGIEAFF. For the CDR3, the DNA is TGTGCCAGCAGCAGTTCAGGGATCGAAGCTTTCTTT. The V call is TRBV28, the J call TRBJ1-1; TRBD1 is a possible D gene (5 bases). This CDR3 is built from 12 residues. Between the trimmed V and J ends, which lost 6 bases and 8 bases, there was a span of 13 bases. Germline values: CDR1 MDHEN, CDR2 SYDVKM.

The chain links TRBV5-1 to TRBJ2-2, with D perhaps TRBD1 or TRBD2 (5 bases each). The CDR3 is made up of 15 amino acids. V lost 3 bases, J lost 2 bases, and 11 bases lay in between. The V gene's germline CDR1 is SGHRS and CDR2 YFSETQ. CDR3 sequence: CASSSGRGNTGELFF. CDR3 sequence (DNA): TGCGCCAGCAGCTCGGGACGGGGAAACACCGGGGAGCTGTTTTTT.

J is TRBJ1-2 and V is TRBV15, with 7 bases identical to TRBD1. Per the germline V gene, CDR1 is LNHNV and CDR2 is YYDKDF (reference sequence). Unmatched junction bases numbered 10, after V lost 5 bases and J lost 4 bases. This CDR3 is built from 15 residues. CDR3 protein: CATSLGGGNLYGYTF. Here the CDR3 DNA reads TGTGCCACCAGCCTAGGGGGCGGTAACCTCTATGGCTACACCTTC. The full variable domain, in which reference TRBV15 and TRBJ1-2 provide the parts outside the CDR3, is DAMVIQNPRYQVTQFGKPVTLSCSQTLNHNVMYWYQQKSSQAPKLLFHYYDKDFNNEADTPDNFQSRRPNTSFCFLDIRSPGLGDTAMYLCATSLGGGNLYGYTFGSGTRLTVV.

The gene calls are TRBV7-2 and TRBJ1-5, with a tentative D call TRBD1 (5 bases). The ends were cut back, 1 base at V and 4 bases at J, with 8 bases in the middle. CDR1 and CDR2 (germline): SGHTA, FQGNSA. The CDR3 runs 14 residues. The CDR3 nucleotides are TGTGCCAGCAGCTTAGAGGGGAGGAATCAGCCCCAGCATTTT. Translating it yields CASSLEGRNQPQHF.

The gene calls are TRBV18 and TRBJ2-3; D is ambiguous. Germline CDR1 is KGHSH and CDR2 is LQKENI. The CDR3 is 14 amino acids. With 5 bases removed from V and 0 bases from J, the gap between germline ends came to 9 bases. The CDR3 bases are TGTGCCAGCTCAGCAATAACTAGCACAGATACGCAGTATTTT. Translated: CASSAITSTDTQYF.

The chain combines TRBV6-1 with TRBJ1-2; possibly TRBD1 for D (5 bases). Germline lookup yields CDR1 MNHNS and CDR2 SASEGT. This CDR3 contains 15 residues. Between the trimmed V and J ends, which lost 4 bases and 3 bases, there was a span of 15 bases. CDR3 sequence reads: CASSVGVGGDYGYTF. CDR3 bases: TGTGCCAGCAGTGTGGGGGTCGGAGGAGACTATGGCTACACCTTC.

V and J are TRBV19 and TRBJ2-7, with D possibly TRBD2 on 5 matching bases. Between the trimmed V and J ends, which lost 4 bases and 2 bases, there was a span of 27 bases. The CDR3 contains 19 residues. Germline lookup yields CDR1 LNHDA and CDR2 SQIVND (reference sequence). The CDR3 DNA follows: TGTGCCAGTAGTAAAGTTCGGACGGGGTACGCGACGCGTACCTACGAGCAGTACTTC. Encoded protein: CASSKVRTGYATRTYEQYF.

The rearrangement links TRBV11-2 to TRBJ2-6; no definite D call. The ends were cut back, 5 bases at V and 1 base at J, with 6 bases in the middle. The germline V gene has CDR1 SGHAT and CDR2 FQNNGV. CDR3 length: 14 amino acids. This CDR3 reads CASSKTSGANVLTF. In DNA, the CDR3 is TGTGCCAGCAGCAAAACTTCTGGGGCCAACGTCCTGACTTTC.

The V and J genes are TRBV5-1 and TRBJ2-1; D might be TRBD2 (6 bases). CDR3 length: 15 residues. V was clipped by 4 bases and J by 0 bases, with 11 bases between them. Germline CDR1 SGHRS, CDR2 YFSETQ. The CDR3 loop reads CASSLTSSSYNEQFF. The CDR3 DNA reads TGCGCCAGCAGCCTGACTAGTTCCTCCTACAATGAGCAGTTCTTC.

The chain recombines TRBV28 with TRBJ1-2, with unresolved D. This CDR3 has 13 residues. The germline V and J ends were trimmed by 5 bases and 8 bases, with 15 bases remaining between them. Germline V CDR1 and CDR2: MDHEN, SYDVKM. The CDR3 DNA sequence: TGTGCCAGCAGTCCTCCGTCGGGCGTAGGCTACACCTTC. Encoded protein: CASSPPSGVGYTF.

The CDR3 region is CASSQGGNSPLHF. The CDR3 DNA reads as TGTGCCAGCAGCCAGGGCGGGAATTCACCCCTCCACTTT. The J gene is TRBJ1-6, the V gene TRBV9; the D gene is possibly TRBD1 (5 bases). V lost 4 bases and J 7 bases, leaving 9 bases between the germline ends. The germline CDR1 and CDR2 sequences are SGDLS and YYNGEE. The CDR3 sequence is 13 residues long. Full variable domain (outside the CDR3, taken from reference TRBV9 and TRBJ1-6): DSGVTQTPKHLITATGQRVTLRCSPRSGDLSVYWYQQSLDQGLQFLIQYYNGEERAKGNILERFSAQQFPDLHSELNLSSLELGDSALYFCASSQGGNSPLHFGNGTRLTVT.

The chain carries TRBV6-5 and TRBJ1-2; D ambiguous. The germline CDR1 and CDR2 sequences are MNHEY and SVGAGI. Between the trimmed V and J ends, which lost 2 bases and 4 bases, there was a span of 8 bases. The CDR3 sequence is 13 residues long. The CDR3 here is CASSYRAAYGYTF. CDR3 bases: TGTGCCAGCAGTTACAGGGCAGCCTATGGCTACACCTTC.